The text below deals with one T cell receptor (beta chain). Its antigen is currently not known. This specimen belongs to a study of T cells expressing NK-cell markers (dated by TCRdb to about 2020). Turning to the overall study: In sorted CD3+CD56+NKG2C+, CD3+CD56+NKG2C- and CD3+CD56-NKG2C+ T-cell subsets from about 8 donors, TCR beta-chain repertoires were profiled. Sequencing of the libraries produced 2 x 150 bp reads on Illumina HiSeq 2000/2500, MiSeq or NextSeq. Seven of the eight sequenced donors were HCMV-seropositive and one was HCMV-seronegative. The eight sequenced donors were randomly selected healthy volunteers, three men and five women.

Sequencing relied on an Illumina HiSeq 2000. TCR beta cDNA libraries were made by 5'RACE template switching that added a universal primer site and unique molecular identifiers. Synthesis of cDNA was primed from the TCR beta constant segment and was followed by two consecutive PCR amplification steps. The study's processing was this. MIGEC was used to demultiplex reads and group reads by UMI, and MiTCR was used to assemble and quantify clonotypes. To exclude erroneous sequences, only TCR cDNA sequences supported by at least two reads were retained. The tcR package was used for downstream repertoire analysis, with clonotypes matched between fractions based on CDR3 nucleotide sequence plus V segment. Antigen specificity was annotated against VDJdb with VDJmatch, allowing one amino acid substitution in CDR3. The reads, reprocessed by TCRdb, yield one row per CDR3 protein sequence and no DNA. V and J calls and clone size were set by TCRdb, not the authors. This sample's table has entries for around 110,000 distinct CDR3 sequences. The ten largest clones capture about a fifth of the sample.

Via the germline V gene, CDR1 is SQVTM and CDR2 ANQGSEA. The CDR3 has 13 amino acids, counting the end cysteine and phenylalanine. The DNA is unrecorded. To determine HCMV serostatus, a commercial ELISA kit was used to detect HCMV-specific IgG in serum. Ficoll density gradient centrifugation was used to isolate peripheral blood mononuclear cells from blood. Study-level results and caveats: Those dominant clonotypes were again the most abundant among CD3+CD56-NKG2C+ cells in several donors, at about 28.3-65%. Whether the expanded NKG2C-expressing T cell clones were specific for HCMV antigens was left unclear. In six donors, the dominant CD3+CD56+NKG2C+ clonotypes ranked among the top 10 CD8+ clonotypes, making up roughly 1.0-8% of CD8+ T cells.

The V gene is TRBV29-1 and the J gene is TRBJ1-4. The sequenced material came from blood T cells: a sorted CD56 or NKG2C T cell subset, CD4+ or CD8+ T cells, or bulk PBMC T cells (not recorded which). This clonotype was obtained from a woman aged 18-70 years in good health. The CDR3 amino acid sequence is: CSVGFATNEKLFF.